The rows below give T cell receptor beta chains drawn from one sample of a study of cytomegalovirus exposure and HLA in healthy donors. Using immunoSEQ multiplex PCR, the repertoire was profiled, and TCRdb retains in-frame clones only, with some absent. The sample contains 95,000 to 150,000 clones, more than 55% of which appear only once. The sample comprised PBMCs. Receptor source: a man aged 18 to 30 in good health and CMV-seronegative. CDR3s include the opening cysteine and the closing phenylalanine or tryptophan. The D gene is left open where the match is weak. Only part of the rows carry a size: once, few, many, or a class if the clone is expanded.

TGTGCCAGTAGTATACCGACTAGCGGGTTGACAGATACGCAGTATTTT,CASSIPTSGLTDTQYF,TRBJ2-3,NA,TRBV19,TRBD2
TGTGCCAGCAGCTCGGGACTAGCGGGGGGGACTGAGCAGTTCTTC,CASSSGLAGGTEQFF,TRBJ2-1,few,TRBV11-3,TRBD2
TGTGCCAGCAGTGACGACAATTCCCGGTTCTTC,CASSDDNSRFF,TRBJ2-1,NA,TRBV6-5,NA
TGTGCCAGCAAGGACCTGGGGCGGACTGAAGCTTTCTTT,CASKDLGRTEAFF,TRBJ1-1,NA,TRBV2,NA
TGTGCCAGCAGCGTTCATAGCGGAGCCGCGAACACCGGGGAGCTGTTTTTT,CASSVHSGAANTGELFF,TRBJ2-2,once,TRBV7-2,NA
TGCAGCGGATCGGGTTTGAACACTGAAGCTTTCTTT,CSGSGLNTEAFF,TRBJ1-1,NA,TRBV29-1,NA
TGTGCCAGCAGCATACAGGGGAGATACGAGCAGTACTTC,CASSIQGRYEQYF,TRBJ2-7,NA,TRBV11-2,TRBD1
TGCGCCAGCAGCTTGCGCCCCGGGACCCAGTACTTC,CASSLRPGTQYF,TRBJ2-5,NA,TRBV5-1,NA
TGTGCCAGCAGCTCAGCGGGGTTCACAGATACGCAGTATTTT,CASSSAGFTDTQYF,TRBJ2-3,NA,TRBV7-3,TRBD2
TGTGCCAGCAGCTTCGGACAGGGCAATCAGCCCCAGCATTTT,CASSFGQGNQPQHF,TRBJ1-5,NA,TRBV27,TRBD1
TGCGCCAGCAGCTTGGCCAGCTCTGGGGCCAACGTCCTGACTTTC,CASSLASSGANVLTF,TRBJ2-6,NA,TRBV5-1,NA
TGTGCCAGCAGCCAAGATCCAGGCACTGAAGCTTTCTTT,CASSQDPGTEAFF,TRBJ1-1,few,TRBV14,NA
TGTGCCAGCAGCTTCCCAGGGATTAATCAGCCCCAGCATTTT,CASSFPGINQPQHF,TRBJ1-5,NA,TRBV28,NA
TGTGCCAGCAGCGAAGGGGGCGGAGGGAATGAGCAGTTCTTC,CASSEGGGGNEQFF,TRBJ2-1,NA,TRBV9,NA
TGCGCCAGCAGTGAAGACAGGGTTGGCACCGGGGAGCTGTTTTTT,CASSEDRVGTGELFF,TRBJ2-2,few,TRBV10-1,TRBD1
TGTGCCAGCAGCTCAGGGACAGTGAACACTGAAGCTTTCTTT,CASSSGTVNTEAFF,TRBJ1-1,few,TRBV7-2,TRBD1
TGCGCCAGCAGCCAAGAAATACGGGATCCCTACGAGCAGTACTTC,CASSQEIRDPYEQYF,TRBJ2-7,NA,TRBV4-1,NA
TGTGCTAGTGGTTCCGGATCGACAGGTCCCACTGAAGCTTTCTTT,CASGSGSTGPTEAFF,TRBJ1-1,NA,TRBV12-5,NA
TGTGCCAGCAGCTCGGGGTACAGAAGCACAGATACGCAGTATTTT,CASSSGYRSTDTQYF,TRBJ2-3,NA,TRBV7-9,NA
TGTGCCAGCAGCCGGATGGGGGAGGGGAGCAATCAGCCCCAGCATTTT,CASSRMGEGSNQPQHF,TRBJ1-5,NA,TRBV28,NA
TGTGCCAGCTCACCACAAAGGGGGTCCTACGAGCAGTACTTC,CASSPQRGSYEQYF,TRBJ2-7,NA,TRBV18,NA
TGTGCCAGCAGCGGGGGGACAGGGGTCGGCACTGAAGCTTTCTTT,CASSGGTGVGTEAFF,TRBJ1-1,NA,TRBV9,TRBD1
TGTGCCAGCAGTTTTGGGCAGGGATATGGCTACACCTTC,CASSFGQGYGYTF,TRBJ1-2,NA,TRBV27,NA
TGTGCCAGCAGCCCATTCAGCCGAAGTCGGGGGGAGCAGTACTTC,CASSPFSRSRGEQYF,TRBJ2-7,NA,TRBV28,NA
TGTGCCAGCCAGGTCACCTTCAACACTGAAGCTTTCTTT,CASQVTFNTEAFF,TRBJ1-1,NA,TRBV6-1,NA
TGTGCCAGCAGCTCCCAACTAGCGGGAGAAGAGACCCAGTACTTC,CASSSQLAGEETQYF,TRBJ2-5,few,TRBV21-1,NA
TGTGCCAGCAAATATAGGGACACCAATTCACCCCTCCACTTT,CASKYRDTNSPLHF,TRBJ1-6,NA,TRBV2,NA
TGCGCCAGCAGCCCCCGGGTAGCGGGTCCCTATCCCACAGATACGCAGTATTTT,CASSPRVAGPYPTDTQYF,TRBJ2-3,NA,TRBV5-1,TRBD2
TGTGCCAGCAGTTTCCAACTAGCGGGAGTATTAGATACGCAGTATTTT,CASSFQLAGVLDTQYF,TRBJ2-3,NA,TRBV2,TRBD2
TGTGCCAGCAGTCCCGGACTAGCGGGAGATGACACCGGGGAGCTGTTTTTT,CASSPGLAGDDTGELFF,TRBJ2-2,NA,TRBV28,TRBD2
TGTGCCTGGAGTGCGGGATACAGGGCCCCCGGGGAGCTGTTTTTT,CAWSAGYRAPGELFF,TRBJ2-2,NA,TRBV30,NA
TGTTCCAGCAGCCGGCGGCAGGGGTCGAATGAAAAACTGTTTTTT,CSSSRRQGSNEKLFF,TRBJ1-4,NA,TRBV7-9,NA
TGCGCCAGCAGTGAAAGGACAGGGGGCTACGAGCAGTACTTC,CASSERTGGYEQYF,TRBJ2-7,NA,TRBV10-2,TRBD1
TGTGCCAGCGTCAAATCGAGGGCAGTCGGAGCTTTCTTT,CASVKSRAVGAFF,TRBJ1-1,NA,TRBV5-6,NA
TGTGCCAGCAGCGTAGGCGGGGGGTTGGGGGAGACCCAGTACTTC,CASSVGGGLGETQYF,TRBJ2-5,NA,TRBV9,TRBD2
TGTGCCAGCGGGGCCGGGGGAGGTCTCGAGCAGTACTTC,CASGAGGGLEQYF,TRBJ2-7,once,TRBV6-6,NA